This is a list of T cell receptor beta chains from one sample in a study of T cell clones after liver transplantation. The assay was immunoSEQ multiplex PCR, and TCRdb's table has in-frame clones only and misses some. The table includes around 60,000 clones, 70% to 80% detected once. Sequenced here: CD4+ T cells from blood, sampled before liver transplant. These receptors all stem from a human donor who received a liver transplant. Both conserved end residues are part of each CDR3. A D gene is named only where the DNA matches it firmly. Clone sizes are given selectively: once, few, many, or a class where the clone is expanded.

size	D	V	J	length	DNA	CDR3
NA	TRBD1	TRBV7-9	TRBJ1-1	14	TGTGCCAGCAGCTCGGGACAGGGAAACACTGAAGCTTTCTTT	CASSSGQGNTEAFF
many	NA	TRBV11-2	TRBJ1-6	15	TGTGCCAGCAGCTTAGAAGGGGCATCTAATTCACCCCTCCACTTT	CASSLEGASNSPLHF
NA	TRBD1	TRBV5-4	TRBJ2-2	15	TGTGCCAGCAGCAGACAGGGGGTGAACACCGGGGAGCTGTTTTTT	CASSRQGVNTGELFF
NA	NA	TRBV6-5	TRBJ1-1	14	TGTGCCAGCAGTTATAGTTTCCACGACAGTGAAGCTTTCTTT	CASSYSFHDSEAFF
NA	TRBD2	TRBV9	TRBJ2-1	17	TGTGCCAGCAGCCGTCGCGGGGTAGCGGGGACTTACAATGAGCAGTTCTTC	CASSRRGVAGTYNEQFF
NA	TRBD2	TRBV5-8	TRBJ2-2	17	TGTGCCAGCAGCTTGTATGGCGGGGGGGCGAACACCGGGGAGCTGTTTTTT	CASSLYGGGANTGELFF
once	TRBD1	TRBV2	TRBJ1-6	16	TGTGCCAGTCGGGACAGCCCGAGCTCCTATAATTCACCCCTCCACTTT	CASRDSPSSYNSPLHF
NA	TRBD1	TRBV7-9	TRBJ2-7	14	TGTGCCAGCAGCCCTTCGGACAGGCCCTACGAGCAGTACTTC	CASSPSDRPYEQYF
NA	NA	TRBV7-9	TRBJ2-1	15	TGTGCCAGCAGCTCTCCCGGGACACTCTACAATGAGCAGTTCTTC	CASSSPGTLYNEQFF
large	NA	TRBV5-6	TRBJ2-2	14	TGTGCCAGCAGCTTGCTTACAGGATCCGGGGAGCTGTTTTTT	CASSLLTGSGELFF
NA	NA	TRBV4-2	TRBJ1-6	15	TGTGCCAGCAGCCAAGATACTAGGGGAGGGTCACCCCTCCACTTT	CASSQDTRGGSPLHF
medium-sized	NA	TRBV27	TRBJ1-1	13	TGTGCCAGCAGGAGGCAGTTTAACACTGAAGCTTTCTTT	CASRRQFNTEAFF
NA	NA	TRBV18	TRBJ2-3	15	TGTGCCAGCTCCCCAAACGGGGAAGGCAGTCGAACGCAGTATTTT	CASSPNGEGSRTQYF
NA	TRBD1	TRBV30	TRBJ1-4	15	TGTGCCTGGAGTTCCTTCCGGGACAGCTCTGAAAAACTGTTTTTT	CAWSSFRDSSEKLFF
NA	TRBD1	TRBV6-6	TRBJ1-2	16	TGTGCCAGCAGTACCGCCGGACAGGGAGATTCCTATGGCTACACCTTC	CASSTAGQGDSYGYTF
NA	NA	TRBV7-9	TRBJ1-6	12	TGTGCCAGCAGCCCAACAGGCCCCACCCTCCACTTT	CASSPTGPTLHF
few	NA	TRBV9	TRBJ1-1	13	TGTGCCAGCAGCCCCCAACAGGGTGCTGAAGCTTTCTTT	CASSPQQGAEAFF
once	NA	TRBV19	TRBJ1-4	16	TGTGCCAGTAGTTTCCAGGGGCCGCAAACTAATGAAAAACTGTTTTTT	CASSFQGPQTNEKLFF
NA	NA	TRBV9	TRBJ1-5	15	TGTGCCAGCAGCGTAGGTGGGCAGGAACATCAGCCCCAGCATTTT	CASSVGGQEHQPQHF
NA	NA	TRBV6-5	TRBJ2-7	13	TGTGCCAGCAGCTTAGACAGGCGTTACGAGCAGTACTTC	CASSLDRRYEQYF
once	NA	TRBV14	TRBJ1-4	13	TGTGCCAGCAGCCAACAGGGGTCCGAAAAACTGTTTTTT	CASSQQGSEKLFF
NA	TRBD1	TRBV28	TRBJ1-5	18	TGTGCCAGCAGTTTATATTTAGATTGGACAGGGATAAATCAGCCCCAGCATTTT	CASSLYLDWTGINQPQHF
NA	NA	TRBV5-1	TRBJ2-1	16	TGCGCCAGCAAACAAGAAGTCTCAGACTTCTACAATGAGCAGTTCTTC	CASKQEVSDFYNEQFF
NA	TRBD1	TRBV19	TRBJ2-3	15	TGTGCCAGTAGCAACAGGGGTGTATCGACGGATACGCAGTATTTT	CASSNRGVSTDTQYF